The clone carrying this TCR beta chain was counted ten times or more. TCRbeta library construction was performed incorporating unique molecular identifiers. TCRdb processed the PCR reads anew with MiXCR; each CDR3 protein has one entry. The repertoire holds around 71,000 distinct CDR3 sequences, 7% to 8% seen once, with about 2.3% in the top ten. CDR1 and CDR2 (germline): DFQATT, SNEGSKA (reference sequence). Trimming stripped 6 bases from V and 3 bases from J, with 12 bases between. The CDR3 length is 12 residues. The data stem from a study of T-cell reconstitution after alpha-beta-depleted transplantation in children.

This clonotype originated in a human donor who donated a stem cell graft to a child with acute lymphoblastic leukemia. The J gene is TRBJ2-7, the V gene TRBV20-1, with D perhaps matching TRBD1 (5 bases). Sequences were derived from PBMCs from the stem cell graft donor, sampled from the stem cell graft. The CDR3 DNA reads TGCAGTGCGGTTCAGGGAAACTACGAGCAGTACTTC. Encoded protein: CSAVQGNYEQYF.